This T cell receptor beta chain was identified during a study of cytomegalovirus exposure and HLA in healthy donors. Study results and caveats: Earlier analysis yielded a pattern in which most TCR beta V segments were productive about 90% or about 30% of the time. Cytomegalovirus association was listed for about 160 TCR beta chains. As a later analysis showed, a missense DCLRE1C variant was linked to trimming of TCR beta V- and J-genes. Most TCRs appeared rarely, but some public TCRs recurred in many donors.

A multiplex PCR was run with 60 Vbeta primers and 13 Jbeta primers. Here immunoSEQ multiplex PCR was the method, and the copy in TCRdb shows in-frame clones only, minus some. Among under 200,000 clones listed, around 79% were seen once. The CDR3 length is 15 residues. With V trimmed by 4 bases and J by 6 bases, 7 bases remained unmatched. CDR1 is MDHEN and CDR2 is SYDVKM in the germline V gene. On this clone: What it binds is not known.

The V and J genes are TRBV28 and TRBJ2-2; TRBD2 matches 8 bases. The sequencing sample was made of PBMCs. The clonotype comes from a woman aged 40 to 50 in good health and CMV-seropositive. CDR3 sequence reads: CASSYPGGRAGELFF. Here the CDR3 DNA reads TGTGCCAGCAGTTATCCGGGGGGGCGTGCCGGGGAGCTGTTTTTT.